This note documents a single T cell receptor beta chain sequence. CDR1 is SNHLY, CDR2 FYNNEI, per germline. The V end was cut by 7 bases, the J end by 1 base, with 7 bases between. There are 12 residues in the CDR3. Generated by immunoSEQ multiplex PCR, the TCRdb table keeps only in-frame clones and is missing some. This sample has fewer than 35,000 clones, with 70% to 90% found just once. Time point of the sample: before natalizumab initiation. The sample belongs to a study of multiple sclerosis patients with progressive multifocal leukoencephalopathy. The sample was PBMCs. This sequence joins TRBV2 and TRBJ1-1; unclear D gene. This receptor was taken from a human donor with multiple sclerosis. CDR3 residues: CASIWGNTEAFF. In DNA form, the CDR3 reads TGTGCCAGCATCTGGGGGAACACTGAAGCTTTCTTT.